Presented here are 26 T cell receptor beta chains from one specimen sequenced in a study of response to subunit inactivated influenza vaccine. TCRdb analysed the RT-PCR reads with MiXCR anew, one entry per CDR3 protein. The data contain around 850,000 distinct CDR3 sequences, 15% to 20% of them singletons. The sample consisted of PBMCs from blood, taken roughly 5 days after vaccination. The origin of the receptors is a man over 45 who received an inactivated influenza vaccine.

The chain combines TRBV10-3 with TRBJ2-1, with a possible D match to TRBD2 (6 bases). V was trimmed by 2 bases and J by 1 base, leaving 9 bases between them. The CDR3 totals 15 residues. CDR1 is ENHRY, CDR2 SYGVKD, per germline. CDR3 amino acids: CAISEVGGSYNEQFF. The CDR3 region has the DNA TGTGCCATCAGTGAGGTGGGAGGTTCCTACAATGAGCAGTTCTTC.

Many counts were recorded for this clonotype. The CDR3 is CASSFIGELFF. The CDR3 DNA follows: TGTGCCAGCAGCTTCATCGGGGAGCTGTTTTTT. J is TRBJ2-2 and V is TRBV7-9; D not certain. The V and J ends lost 3 bases and 7 bases respectively, with 3 bases between them. CDR1 SEHNR and CDR2 FQNEAQ come from the germline V gene (reference sequence). The CDR3 contains 11 residues.

This clonotype has only a few counts. The chain employs TRBV5-1 and TRBJ2-5, with 8 positions matching TRBD2. CDR1 SGHRS and CDR2 YFSETQ come from the germline V gene. This CDR3 has 16 amino acids. After removal of 4 bases from V and 4 bases from J, the junction contained 12 bases not matched to a gene. In DNA, the CDR3 is TGCGCCAGCAGCCCGTCGGTTCGGGGGGGTTCAGAGACCCAGTACTTC. Encoded protein: CASSPSVRGGSETQYF. Full variable domain (missing parts from reference TRBV5-1 and TRBJ2-5): KAGVTQTPRYLIKTRGQQVTLSCSPISGHRSVSWYQQTPGQGLQFLFEYFSETQRNKGNFPGRFSGRQFSNSRSEMNVSTLELGDSALYLCASSPSVRGGSETQYFGPGTRLLVL.

This clonotype occurred many times. The CDR3: CSDRDFTNTGELFF. CDR3 bases: TGCAGTGACCGGGACTTCACGAACACCGGGGAGCTGTTTTTT. J is TRBJ2-2 and V is TRBV29-1; the D gene is possibly TRBD2 (6 bases). This CDR3 comprises 14 residues. In germline, CDR1 is SQVTM, CDR2 ANQGSEA.

This sequence joins TRBV27 and TRBJ2-2; 7 bases align to TRBD1. V was pared by 5 bases and J by 5 bases, with 8 bases of the junction left unmatched. Germline lookup yields CDR1 MNHEY and CDR2 SMNVEV (reference sequence). The CDR3 contains 15 residues. CDR3 in DNA: TGTGCCAGCAGTCCCAGGGGACAGAAAACCGGGGAGCTGTTTTTT. Its translation: CASSPRGQKTGELFF.

This clonotype was recorded at least ten times. The rearrangement joins TRBV6-5 to TRBJ1-4, with TRBD1 identical over 10 bases. Trimming took 2 bases from V and 6 from J; bases not matched to a gene: 6. The CDR3 runs 16 residues. Germline-derived CDR1 and CDR2 are MNHEY and SVGAGI. DNA of the CDR3: TGTGCCAGCAGTTACCTCGGGGGGACAGGGGATGAAAAACTGTTTTTT. This translates into CASSYLGGTGDEKLFF.

This chain uses TRBV20-1 with TRBJ1-1; TRBD1 agrees at 10 bases. The CDR3 loop spans 13 amino acids. CDR1 and CDR2 from the germline V gene are DFQATT and SNEGSKA (reference sequence). V lost 3 bases and J lost 7; bases outside the gene matches: 5. Here the CDR3 reads CSASLTGGGEAFF. For the CDR3, the DNA is TGCAGTGCTAGTTTGACAGGGGGCGGTGAAGCTTTCTTT.

The V gene is TRBV5-1, the J gene TRBJ2-1, with unresolved D. The CDR3 contains 15 residues. Between the trimmed V and J ends, which lost 4 bases and 0 bases, there was a span of 11 bases. CDR1 and CDR2 from the germline V gene are SGHRS and YFSETQ. CDR3 sequence reads: CASSGAETSYNEQFF. The CDR3 coding sequence is TGCGCCAGCAGCGGCGCGGAAACCTCCTACAATGAGCAGTTCTTC.

The V call is TRBV11-2, the J call TRBJ1-6; TRBD1 matches 9 bases. V lost 3 bases to trimming and J lost 10 bases; unmatched junction nucleotides: 16. Germline CDR1 is SGHAT and CDR2 is FQNNGV. The CDR3 length is 18 residues. For the CDR3, the DNA is TGTGCCAGCAGCTTTGGGACAGGGTTTTTCTCGTTTAGCTCACCCCTCCACTTT. Encoded protein: CASSFGTGFFSFSSPLHF.

This clonotype showed up just a few times. The V and J genes are TRBV6-1 and TRBJ2-1; a weak D match, TRBD1 (5 bases). V lost 1 base to trimming and J lost 4 bases, with 11 bases between them. Germline values: CDR1 MNHNS, CDR2 SASEGT. The CDR3 consists of 15 residues. This CDR3 reads CASSEGGGLYNEQFF. As DNA, the CDR3 is TGTGCCAGCAGTGAAGGGGGCGGTTTATACAATGAGCAGTTCTTC.

As for this clonotype: A read error may account for a junction end that differs from germline. The V call is TRBV27, the J call TRBJ1-2, with TRBD1 identical over 8 bases. The CDR3 spans 15 residues. Per germline, CDR1 MNHEY and CDR2 SMNVEV (reference sequence). This CDR3 is CASSPGQGRNFGYTF. CDR3 nucleotides: TGTGCCAGCAGTCCCGGACAGGGCCGGAACTTTGGCTACACCTTC.

This clonotype was seen a few times. The chain employs TRBV6-1 and TRBJ1-2, with D possibly TRBD1 on 6 matching bases. The CDR3 is 13 amino acids. The germline CDR1 and CDR2 sequences are MNHNS and SASEGT. Trimming shortened V by 3 bases and J by 6 bases, and 11 bases separated the two germline ends. The CDR3 region is CASSETGANGYTF. Here the CDR3 DNA reads TGTGCCAGCAGTGAGACAGGAGCGAATGGCTACACCTTC.

This clonotype was picked up a small number of times. The rearrangement uses TRBV5-1 and TRBJ2-3; D gene uncertain. V lost 4 bases and J 3 bases, leaving 15 bases between the germline ends. Germline values: CDR1 SGHRS, CDR2 YFSETQ. This CDR3 is 15 amino acids long. The CDR3 DNA reads as TGCGCCAGCAGCGACTTGATGGGTGGGACAGATACGCAGTATTTT. Its translation: CASSDLMGGTDTQYF.

The J gene is TRBJ2-1, the V gene TRBV5-6, with D possibly TRBD1 on 5 matching bases. This CDR3 comprises 15 residues. Germline CDR1 SGHDT, CDR2 YYEEEE. Trimming took off 0 bases at V and 7 bases at J, with 14 bases between the two ends. The CDR3 nucleotides are TGTGCCAGCAGCTTGGCCCCAGGGTTTAGAAATGAGCAGTTCTTC. Its translation is CASSLAPGFRNEQFF. Combining the CDR3 with reference TRBV5-6 and TRBJ2-1 gives the whole variable domain DAGVTQSPTHLIKTRGQQVTLRCSPKSGHDTVSWYQQALGQGPQFIFQYYEEEERQRGNFPDRFSGHQFPNYSSELNVNALLLGDSALYLCASSLAPGFRNEQFFGPGTRLTVL.

This clonotype was seen only a few times. An end of the junction differs from the germline gene, which may be a read error. The chain couples TRBV12-3 or TRBV12-4 to TRBJ2-5; D unclear. This CDR3 region has 11 residues. CDR3 DNA: TGTACCAGCAGTTTGGGAGAGACCCAGTACTTC. Protein: CTSSLGETQYF.

The table lists this clonotype with a few counts. This chain joins TRBV5-1 and TRBJ2-7; 11 bases fit TRBD2. CDR1 is SGHRS and CDR2 is YFSETQ in the germline V gene. The CDR3 loop spans 17 amino acids. With V trimmed by 3 bases and J by 6 bases, 14 bases remained unmatched. DNA of the CDR3: TGCGCCAGCAGCTCGGGAAGACTAGCGGGACCAAGACGCGAGCAGTACTTC. This codes for CASSSGRLAGPRREQYF.

This chain links TRBV15 with TRBJ1-2, with D possibly being TRBD1 (5 bases). Deletions cut 0 bases from V and 4 bases from J, with 12 bases between. The length of the CDR3 is 15 residues. Germline V lookup: CDR1 LNHNV, CDR2 YYDKDF (reference sequence). The CDR3 loop reads CATSRDGGVGYGYTF. The CDR3 bases are TGTGCCACCAGCAGAGATGGGGGGGTGGGCTATGGCTACACCTTC.

The sample holds many counts of this clonotype. The CDR3 loop reads CASSPTSGGARTQYF. CDR3 in DNA: TGTGCCAGCAGCCCGACGTCGGGGGGGGCCAGGACGCAGTATTTT. The V call is TRBV12-3 or TRBV12-4, the J call TRBJ2-3; 8 bases align to TRBD2. CDR3 length: 15 amino acids. V shed 6 bases, J shed 9 bases, and the junction held 14 bases outside the gene matches.

This clonotype was recorded a few times. V is TRBV10-2 and J is TRBJ2-7; D might be TRBD1 (6 bases). Trimming cost V 0 bases and J 4 bases, with 13 bases left between them. The germline gives CDR1 WSHSY, CDR2 SAAADI. This CDR3 has 15 residues. Here the CDR3 reads CASSESGAGVYEQYF. The CDR3 DNA sequence: TGCGCCAGCAGTGAGTCGGGAGCAGGGGTTTACGAGCAGTACTTC.

A few counts support this clonotype. The J gene is TRBJ2-2, the V gene TRBV9; 7 bases line up with TRBD2. CDR1 is SGDLS, CDR2 YYNGEE, per germline. V gave up 3 bases and J gave up 0 bases; unmatched junction bases: 2. The CDR3 totals 15 residues. CDR3 bases: TGTGCCAGCAGCGCCGGGACTACGAACACCGGGGAGCTGTTTTTT. Its translation is CASSAGTTNTGELFF.

The chain is built from TRBV10-3 and TRBJ2-7; the match to TRBD2 covers 14 bases. Germline V gene lookup returns CDR1 ENHRY and CDR2 SYGVKD. V was clipped by 3 bases and J by 4 bases; unmatched bases: 8. This CDR3 is built from 17 residues. In DNA, the CDR3 is TGTGCCATCAGTGATCTGGGACTAGCGGGAGCTTGGTACGAGCAGTACTTC. It encodes CAISDLGLAGAWYEQYF.

This clonotype was seen a few times. The rearrangement uses TRBV20-1 and TRBJ2-7, with D possibly matching TRBD2 (7 bases). Trimming pared 5 bases from V and 3 bases from J, leaving 14 bases between. The CDR3 covers 13 residues. CDR1 and CDR2 from the germline V gene are DFQATT and SNEGSKA (reference sequence). The DNA for the CDR3 is TGCAGTGCTGGGGGCGGGAGAGGCTACGAGCAGTACTTC. Encoded protein: CSAGGGRGYEQYF.

Ten or more counts support this clonotype. V gene TRBV12-3 or TRBV12-4 combines with J gene TRBJ1-2, with 10 bases that match TRBD1. V shed 2 bases and J 4 bases; nucleotides not matched to a gene: 1. This CDR3 comprises 14 residues. The CDR3 is CASSLWDRGYGYTF. The CDR3, as DNA: TGTGCCAGCAGTTTATGGGACAGGGGCTATGGCTACACCTTC.

This clonotype occurred a few times. The V and J genes are TRBV6-1 and TRBJ2-2; 10 bases line up with TRBD1. The CDR3 is made up of 15 amino acids. Germline lookup yields CDR1 MNHNS and CDR2 SASEGT. The trim removed 7 bases at V and 6 bases at J, leaving 8 bases unmatched. CDR3 protein: CASIGTGVGSGELFF. The DNA for the CDR3 is TGTGCCAGCATCGGGACAGGGGTAGGGTCCGGGGAGCTGTTTTTT.

The chain employs TRBV11-2 and TRBJ2-5; TRBD2 agrees at 12 bases. Germline V lookup: CDR1 SGHAT, CDR2 FQNNGV. The CDR3 covers 15 residues. The V and J ends lost 3 bases and 5 bases, in that order; junction bases with no gene match: 4. The DNA for the CDR3 is TGTGCCAGCAGCTTCGGACTAGCGGGACGGGAGACCCAGTACTTC. Protein: CASSFGLAGRETQYF.

This clonotype was detected a few times. The V gene is TRBV5-1, the J gene TRBJ2-1; D tentatively fits TRBD1 or TRBD2 (5 bases each). CDR1 and CDR2 from the germline V gene are SGHRS and YFSETQ. With 1 base removed from V and 8 bases from J, the gap between germline ends came to 19 bases. The CDR3 length is 16 residues. CDR3 sequence: CASSLFPGIRGDEQFF. The CDR3 nucleotides are TGCGCCAGCAGCTTGTTTCCGGGGATAAGGGGCGATGAGCAGTTCTTC.